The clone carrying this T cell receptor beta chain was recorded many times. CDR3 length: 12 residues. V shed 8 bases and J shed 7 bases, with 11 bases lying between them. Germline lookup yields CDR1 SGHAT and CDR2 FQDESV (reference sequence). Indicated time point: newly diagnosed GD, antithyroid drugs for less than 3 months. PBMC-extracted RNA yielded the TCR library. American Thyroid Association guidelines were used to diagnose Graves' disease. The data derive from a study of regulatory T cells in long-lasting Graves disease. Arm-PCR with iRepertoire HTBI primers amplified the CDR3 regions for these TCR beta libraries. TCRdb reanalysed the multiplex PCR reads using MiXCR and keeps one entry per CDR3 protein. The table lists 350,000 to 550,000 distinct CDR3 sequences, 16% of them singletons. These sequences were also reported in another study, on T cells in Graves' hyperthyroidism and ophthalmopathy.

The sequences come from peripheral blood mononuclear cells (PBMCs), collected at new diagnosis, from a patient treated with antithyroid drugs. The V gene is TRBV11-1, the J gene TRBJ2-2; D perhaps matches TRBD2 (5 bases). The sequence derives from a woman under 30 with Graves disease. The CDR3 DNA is TGTGCCAGCCTATCGGAGGACGGGGAGCTGTTTTTT. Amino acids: CASLSEDGELFF.